The rows below give T cell receptor beta chains drawn from one sample of a study of blood T cell repertoires in COVID-19. Profiled with immunoSEQ multiplex PCR; TCRdb holds only in-frame clones, not every one. Of around 270,000 clones in the sample, 70% to 90% are singletons; the top ten hold 4.3%. Sequenced sample: PBMCs or T cells enriched from blood (not recorded which). These receptors were obtained from a woman in her 30s who had recovered from COVID-19. Each CDR3 is given with its conserved first and last residue.

CASSPRDRPPYEQYF	TRBJ2-7	TRBV4-1
CASSQEVRGGAAEQYF	TRBJ2-7	TRBV4-1
CASSPTSGGALGIQYF	TRBJ2-4	TRBV6-8
CASSLLQGNAGNTIYF	TRBJ1-3	TRBV19
CASGPTGLVGYNEQFF	TRBJ2-1	TRBV28
CASSYPGYNEQFF	TRBJ2-1	TRBV11-2
CASSHGNSGNTIYF	TRBJ1-3	TRBV7-9
CASSLRGAGGYTF	TRBJ1-2	TRBV5-4
CASSLSGSPSYEQYF	TRBJ2-7	TRBV27
CASGRVASGDYEQYF	TRBJ2-7	TRBV6-5
CASMEEAYSNQPQHF	TRBJ1-5	TRBV2
CASSLAGTNYGYTF	TRBJ1-2	TRBV5-1
CATDSLNTGELFF	TRBJ2-2	TRBV7-9
CASSRPRLSTDTQYF	TRBJ2-3	TRBV7-9
CASSLVTGRSYEQYF	TRBJ2-7	TRBV28
CASSPSAFRLAGPTDTQYF	TRBJ2-3	TRBV27
CASSQDPDRVKSYEQYF	TRBJ2-7	TRBV14
CASSFMTSGFYNEQFF	TRBJ2-1	TRBV28
CASSQDTSGTDTQYF	TRBJ2-3	TRBV4-2
CASSPPLGSEIPKNYGYTF	TRBJ1-2	TRBV18
CASRSTGDPNTEAFF	TRBJ1-1	TRBV9
CASSLTGGSPHSLNEQFF	TRBJ2-1	TRBV7-3